What follows is one T cell receptor (beta chain) and its context. The antigen is unknown. This sample was taken from a study of CD8 T cells in ankylosing spondylitis. Study conclusions and caveats: A motif in TCR beta, a set of under 10 highly homologous variants, appeared characteristic of ankylosing spondylitis blood. Both synovial fluid and blood in reactive arthritis had previously been reported to carry some motif variants.

TCRdb recomputed calls from the 5' RACE reads with MiXCR, one row per CDR3 protein. The data show fewer than 750,000 distinct CDR3 sequences, 15% to 20% seen once. V dropped 1 base and J dropped 1 base, with 10 bases sitting between them. Germline lookup yields CDR1 SGDLS and CDR2 YYNGEE. The CDR3 has 15 residues. This clonotype was sampled from a male donor with ankylosing spondylitis. V is TRBV9 and J is TRBJ2-3; D is unresolved. Sequencing was carried out using blood, either unsorted or a sorted T cell fraction (not recorded which). DNA for the CDR3: TGTGCCAGCAGCGTAATGGGCTATCGCACAGATACGCAGTATTTT. Translating gives CASSVMGYRTDTQYF.